The 29 T cell receptor beta chains below all came from one sample that was sequenced in a study of cytomegalovirus exposure and HLA in healthy donors. 13 Jbeta primers and 60 Vbeta primers were used for the PCR. Assay used: immunoSEQ multiplex PCR; TCRdb lists only in-frame clones, some missing. The table includes about 140,000 clones, around four fifths detected once. What was sequenced was PBMCs. These receptor sequences come from a male donor in good health and CMV-seropositive.

The chain combines TRBV6-1 with TRBJ2-5; TRBD1 agrees at 9 bases. This CDR3 comprises 14 residues. The V and J ends lost 4 bases and 5 bases, in that order; junction bases with no gene match: 5. Germline V lookup: CDR1 MNHNS, CDR2 SASEGT. The CDR3 protein is CASSGRTGVETQYF. In DNA, the CDR3 is TGTGCCAGCAGTGGCCGGACAGGGGTTGAGACCCAGTACTTC.

V is TRBV5-1 and J is TRBJ2-1; D gene ambiguous. This CDR3 is built from 13 residues. The ends were cut back, 3 bases at V and 5 bases at J, with 9 bases in the middle. Germline V CDR1 and CDR2: SGHRS, YFSETQ. The DNA of the CDR3 is TGCGCCAGCAGCTCAAGCGCAGACAATGAGCAGTTCTTC. It translates to CASSSSADNEQFF.

The chain is built from TRBV4-1 and TRBJ1-1; D uncertain. CDR3 length: 13 residues. V was trimmed by 4 bases and J by 4 bases, leaving 10 bases between them. The germline V gene encodes CDR1 MGHRA and CDR2 YSYEKL. The CDR3 bases are TGCGCCAGCAGCCTCTCACTGAGCACTGAAGCTTTCTTT. Protein sequence: CASSLSLSTEAFF.

This sequence joins TRBV23-1 and TRBJ2-7; D is possibly TRBD2 (6 bases). TRBV23-1 is flagged as an ORF with uncertain function. This CDR3 comprises 15 residues. The V and J ends lost 6 bases and 0 bases respectively, with 15 bases between them. The CDR3 nucleotides read TGCGCCAGCAGCCCAATAGCGGATAGCTCCTACGAGCAGTACTTC. Amino acid sequence: CASSPIADSSYEQYF.

The chain has TRBV10-3 and TRBJ2-5; 7 bases fit TRBD2. Germline CDR1 is ENHRY and CDR2 is SYGVKD. The CDR3 spans 16 residues. V shed 3 bases and J 0 bases; nucleotides not matched to a gene: 7. CDR3 in amino acids: CAISDVLAGDQETQYF. Here the CDR3 DNA reads TGTGCCATCAGTGATGTCCTGGCGGGGGACCAAGAGACCCAGTACTTC.

The CDR3 loop reads CASTPWTGTASGELFF. The CDR3 DNA is TGTGCCAGCACCCCCTGGACAGGGACGGCTTCTGGGGAGCTGTTTTTT. J is TRBJ2-2 and V is TRBV2, with 8 bases that match TRBD1. CDR3 size: 16 residues. CDR1 and CDR2 (germline): SNHLY, FYNNEI. Trimming at V came to 7 bases and at J to 8 bases, leaving 15 bases not matched to a gene.

DNA of the CDR3: TGTGCCAGCAGACCGAACAACAATGAGCAGTTCTTC. Its protein product is CASRPNNNEQFF. J is TRBJ2-1 and V is TRBV2; D gene ambiguous. Germline CDR1 is SNHLY and CDR2 is FYNNEI. The CDR3 contains 12 residues. Trimming took off 6 bases at V and 5 bases at J, with 8 bases between the two ends. Full variable domain (remainder filled in from reference TRBV2 and TRBJ2-1): EPEVTQTPSHQVTQMGQEVILRCVPISNHLYFYWYRQILGQKVEFLVSFYNNEISEKSEIFDDQFSVERPDGSNFTLKIRSTKLEDSAMYFCASRPNNNEQFFGPGTRLTVL.

The chain combines TRBV25-1 with TRBJ2-1, with D maybe TRBD2 (6 bases). CDR3 length: 11 residues. Germline loops: CDR1 MGHDK, CDR2 SYGVNS. Between the trimmed V and J ends, which lost 8 bases and 9 bases, there was a span of 11 bases. The CDR3, as DNA: TGTGCCAGCGTACTAGCCGGTGAGCAGTTCTTC. Translated: CASVLAGEQFF.

The V and J genes are TRBV6-5 and TRBJ2-7; the match to TRBD2 covers 7 bases. V dropped 2 bases and J dropped 1; count of bases not matched to a gene: 5. CDR1 and CDR2 (germline): MNHEY, SVGAGI. The CDR3 loop spans 15 amino acids. CDR3 loop: CASSYGSGLSYEQYF. CDR3 nucleotides: TGTGCCAGCAGTTACGGTAGCGGGCTTTCCTACGAGCAGTACTTC.

In DNA form, the CDR3 reads TGCAGCGTTGGATTAGCGGGAGGGGCAGAGACCCAGTACTTC. This translates into CSVGLAGGAETQYF. J is TRBJ2-5 and V is TRBV29-1; TRBD2 aligns across 11 bases. The V and J ends lost 4 bases and 4 bases, in that order; junction bases with no gene match: 5. The germline V gene has CDR1 SQVTM and CDR2 ANQGSEA. The CDR3 consists of 14 residues.

The chain carries TRBV7-9 and TRBJ2-4; D possibly corresponds to TRBD1 (6 bases). V lost 2 bases and J lost 7, with 9 bases in between. Germline V gene sequence: CDR1 SEHNR, CDR2 FQNEAQ (reference sequence). This CDR3 spans 13 amino acids. CDR3 DNA sequence: TGTGCCAGCAGCTTAACAGGGATGAACATTCAGTACTTC. The encoded protein is CASSLTGMNIQYF.

The chain joins TRBV5-1 to TRBJ2-7; D perhaps matches TRBD1 (6 bases). Trimming stripped 9 bases from V and 0 bases from J, with 13 bases between. The CDR3 length is 13 residues. Per germline, CDR1 SGHRS and CDR2 YFSETQ. The CDR3 here is CATRTADSYEQYF. CDR3 nucleotides: TGCGCCACCCGGACAGCCGACTCCTACGAGCAGTACTTC.

This clone was observed a single time. The germline gene is not matched at one end of the junction; a read error may be the cause. The chain couples TRBV7-9 to TRBJ2-1; 8 nucleotides agree with TRBD1. CDR1 is SEHNR, CDR2 FQNEAQ, per germline (reference sequence). CDR3 length: 18 amino acids. CDR3 amino acids: CSSSGATGVPTSYNEQFF. In nucleotides, the CDR3 is TGTTCCAGCAGCGGAGCGACAGGGGTCCCTACCTCCTACAATGAGCAGTTCTTC.

The CDR3 sequence: CASTPGLAGGPRTNEQFF. The CDR3, as DNA: TGTGCCAGTACCCCGGGACTAGCGGGAGGGCCGCGTACCAATGAGCAGTTCTTC. V is TRBV19 and J is TRBJ2-1; 16 nucleotides agree with TRBD2. This CDR3 spans 18 amino acids. The V gene's germline CDR1 is LNHDA and CDR2 SQIVND (reference sequence). V was pared by 7 bases and J by 6 bases, with 12 bases of the junction left unmatched. Full variable domain (rest looked up from reference TRBV19 and TRBJ2-1): DGGITQSPKYLFRKEGQNVTLSCEQNLNHDAMYWYRQDPGQGLRLIYYSQIVNDFQKGDIAEGYSVSREKKESFPLTVTSAQKNPTAFYLCASTPGLAGGPRTNEQFFGPGTRLTVL.

Comments on this clone: Its ends do not fully match the called genes, so a read error is possible. The rearrangement joins TRBV4-1 to TRBJ1-2; 8 positions agree with TRBD1. The CDR3 is made up of 13 amino acids. Germline V gene sequence: CDR1 MGHRA, CDR2 YSYEKL. CDR3 loop: CASSQARQGALAF. DNA for the CDR3: TGCGCCAGCAGCCAAGCACGCCAGGGGGCTCTTGCCTTC.

This sequence joins TRBV7-9 and TRBJ2-3; TRBD2 matches 13 bases. This CDR3 has 19 amino acids. The germline CDR1 and CDR2 sequences are SEHNR and FQNEAQ (reference sequence). V was clipped by 3 bases and J by 1 base; unmatched bases: 10. CDR3 DNA sequence: TGTGCCAGCAGCTTGGACACTAGCGGGAGGGCCTCTGGCACAGATACGCAGTATTTT. Protein: CASSLDTSGRASGTDTQYF.

The rearrangement joins TRBV7-2 to TRBJ1-1; the match to TRBD1 covers 7 bases. Germline CDR1 and CDR2: SGHTA and FQGNSA. The CDR3 spans 14 residues. J gave up 6 bases and V 5 bases, and 9 bases lay outside the gene matches. Written as DNA, the CDR3 is TGTGCCAGCAGCACACCCCAGGGGGTCGCTGAAGCTTTCTTT. It translates to CASSTPQGVAEAFF.

The chain joins TRBV7-8 to TRBJ2-3, with TRBD2 matching 7 bases. V shed 0 bases, J shed 0 bases, and the junction held 15 bases outside the gene matches. CDR3 size: 20 residues. Germline V gene data show CDR1 as SGHVS and CDR2 as FQNEAQ. The DNA of the CDR3 is TGTGCCAGCAGCTTAGCTCTGGGGGGGGAGACCCGGACTAGCACAGATACGCAGTATTTT. Protein product: CASSLALGGETRTSTDTQYF.

The chain is built from TRBV2 and TRBJ1-5; 7 nucleotides line up with TRBD1. The junction had 5 bases not matched to a gene; V was cut back by 6 bases and J by 0 bases. The CDR3 is 15 amino acids. Germline-derived CDR1 and CDR2 are SNHLY and FYNNEI. The DNA for the CDR3 is TGTGCCAGCAGGTCCAGGGGGGATAGCAATCAGCCCCAGCATTTT. This sequence encodes CASRSRGDSNQPQHF.

J is TRBJ2-5 and V is TRBV4-1, with TRBD2 matching over 10 bases. This CDR3 has 18 amino acids. CDR1 is MGHRA, CDR2 YSYEKL, per germline. V trimming: 2 bases; J trimming: 4 bases; junction bases outside the gene matches: 13. The CDR3 nucleotides are TGCGCCAGCAGCCAACGTGGGCTAGCGGGGGCCGAGGGAGAGACCCAGTACTTC. It specifies CASSQRGLAGAEGETQYF.

The CDR3 sequence is CASGPTANTEAFF. For the CDR3, the DNA is TGTGCCAGCGGCCCTACAGCGAACACTGAAGCTTTCTTT. This chain joins TRBV27 and TRBJ1-1; D not certain. The V and J ends lost 8 bases and 1 base respectively, with 11 bases between them. There are 13 residues in the CDR3. Per the germline V gene, CDR1 is MNHEY and CDR2 is SMNVEV (reference sequence).

This clone came up a few times. This chain connects TRBV7-2 to TRBJ2-1; D is uncertain. The V end lost 4 bases, the J end lost 4 bases, and 11 bases lay between the germline ends. Germline V gene data show CDR1 as SGHTA and CDR2 as FQGNSA. This CDR3 contains 14 residues. CDR3 loop: CASSSQYGYNEQFF. DNA for the CDR3: TGTGCCAGCAGCTCGCAGTACGGGTACAATGAGCAGTTCTTC. Looking up the rest from reference TRBV7-2 and TRBJ2-1 gives the full variable domain: GAGVSQSPSNKVTEKGKDVELRCDPISGHTALYWYRQSLGQGLEFLIYFQGNSAPDKSGLPSDRFSAERTGGSVSTLTIQRTQQEDSAVYLCASSSQYGYNEQFFGPGTRLTVL.

V usage is TRBV2 and J usage is TRBJ2-1; 13 bases align to TRBD2. The CDR3 is 14 amino acids. Germline trimming cut 3 bases from V and 7 bases from J; bases unmatched to any gene: 0. CDR1 and CDR2 (germline): SNHLY, FYNNEI. The CDR3 region is CASSETSGRNEQFF. As DNA, the CDR3 is TGTGCCAGCAGTGAGACTAGCGGGAGGAATGAGCAGTTCTTC.

The V gene is TRBV6-5, the J gene TRBJ2-7; TRBD1 matches at 7 bases. J gave up 5 bases and V 6 bases, and 10 bases lay outside the gene matches. Germline V gene sequence: CDR1 MNHEY, CDR2 SVGAGI. This CDR3 comprises 14 residues. The CDR3 DNA follows: TGTGCCAGCAGATCCTCCCCCACAGGGGACGAGCAGTACTTC. Residues: CASRSSPTGDEQYF.

The V and J genes are TRBV18 and TRBJ1-1; no clear D gene. V lost 0 bases, J lost 4 bases, and 9 bases lay in between. CDR1 KGHSH and CDR2 LQKENI come from the germline V gene. The CDR3 totals 14 residues. CDR3 DNA sequence: TGTGCCAGCTCACCACCCGGGAGTGGCACTGAAGCTTTCTTT. This translates into CASSPPGSGTEAFF. The complete variable domain, with remaining parts taken from reference TRBV18 and TRBJ1-1, reads NAGVMQNPRHLVRRRGQEARLRCSPMKGHSHVYWYRQLPEEGLKFMVYLQKENIIDESGMPKERFSAEFPKEGPSILRIQQVVRGDSAAYFCASSPPGSGTEAFFGQGTRLTVV.

This chain uses TRBV9 with TRBJ2-2, with D maybe TRBD1 (5 bases). V dropped 0 bases and J dropped 6 bases, with 6 bases sitting between them. Germline loops: CDR1 SGDLS, CDR2 YYNGEE. The CDR3 has 13 residues. CDR3 sequence: CASSVGGSGELFF. The CDR3 nucleotides read TGTGCCAGCAGCGTAGGGGGCTCCGGGGAGCTGTTTTTT.

Comments on this clone: Germline is not matched at one junction end, which may reflect a read error. CDR3 DNA: TGTGCTAGCAGCCCCGGCGGCACCGGACTAGCGGGCCTCACAGATACGCAGTATTTT. Translating gives CASSPGGTGLAGLTDTQYF. The chain is built from TRBV7-7 and TRBJ2-3; TRBD2 aligns across 11 bases. Germline-derived CDR1 and CDR2 are SSHAT and FNYEAQ (reference sequence). The CDR3 contains 19 residues.

This rearrangement joins TRBV29-1 to TRBJ1-5; D call uncertain. V lost 7 bases, J lost 1 base, and 11 bases lay in between. Germline V CDR1 and CDR2: SQVTM, ANQGSEA. CDR3 length: 13 residues. CDR3 sequence (DNA): TGCAGCGCCCAGGCCGGCAGCAATCAGCCCCAGCATTTT. Amino acid sequence: CSAQAGSNQPQHF.

The chain employs TRBV11-3 and TRBJ2-7; no reliable D call. Trimming pared 10 bases from V and 7 bases from J, leaving 14 bases between. This CDR3 has 11 amino acids. Germline V gives CDR1 SGHNT, CDR2 YENEEA. The CDR3 DNA sequence: TGTGCCACCAAAGGTCACGGGGAGCAGTACTTC. It is translated as CATKGHGEQYF.